This entry features one T cell receptor (beta chain) sequence. The protocol was immunoSEQ multiplex PCR, while the TCRdb copy is restricted to in-frame clones and leaves out a portion. The sample includes about 340,000 clones, approximately 87% of them seen just once. The sample comes from a study of blood T cell repertoires in COVID-19. Study overall: Whether acute or convalescent, the COVID-19 samples came from the United States, Italy and Spain. Sample material is recorded as cDNA or gDNA derived from T cells, B-cell-depleted T cells, or PBMCs.

Specimen: peripheral blood. The receptor was derived from a woman between 50 and 59 years old with COVID-19, enrolled during active disease.

The CDR3 here is CASSTLTRGRVTGELFF. DNA of the CDR3: TGTGCCAGCAGCACCCTGACTAGGGGGCGAGTCACCGGGGAGCTGTTTTTT. The gene calls are TRBV7-9 and TRBJ2-2; possibly TRBD1 for D (7 bases). This CDR3 region has 17 residues. Germline assignment: CDR1 SEHNR and CDR2 FQNEAQ (reference sequence). Trimming removed 5 bases at V and 4 bases at J, with 20 bases between.